The rows below give T cell receptor beta chains drawn from one sample of a study of T cells after yellow fever vaccination. Using its own MiXCR run on the 5' RACE reads, TCRdb lists one record per CDR3 protein. The table has 400,000 to 650,000 distinct CDR3 sequences, about a fifth seen once. The source material was PBMCs, sampled roughly 20 days after the first yellow fever vaccination. These receptor sequences come from a man between 18 and 29 years old who received the YFV17D yellow fever vaccine. The CDR3 runs from the conserved cysteine through the conserved F or W. A D gene is named only where the DNA matches it firmly. Only part of the rows carry a size: once, few, many, or a class if the clone is expanded.

>TRBV7-9|TRBJ2-5|few|NA
CASSLRAGVETQYF
TGTGCCAGCAGCTTAAGGGCAGGGGTAGAGACCCAGTACTTC
>TRBV10-3|TRBJ1-6|few|NA
CAISRQNSPLHF
TGTGCCATCAGCAGACAGAATTCACCCCTCCACTTT
>TRBV15|TRBJ2-5|NA|TRBD1
CATSKGQGQETQYF
TGTGCCACCAGCAAGGGACAGGGACAAGAGACCCAGTACTTC
>TRBV10-3|TRBJ1-6|few|NA
CAIREGGVRSPLHF
TGTGCCATCAGGGAAGGTGGGGTCCGTTCACCCCTCCACTTT
>TRBV27|TRBJ2-6|NA|NA
CASRSEGGANVLTF
TGTGCCAGTCGATCGGAGGGAGGGGCCAACGTCCTGACTTTC
>TRBV11-2|TRBJ1-6|NA|TRBD1
CASRGQGNSPLHF
TGTGCCAGCAGGGGACAGGGGAATTCACCCCTCCACTTT
>TRBV20-1|TRBJ2-7|few|NA
CSARNGYEQYF
TGCAGTGCCCGGAATGGATACGAGCAGTACTTC
>TRBV5-6|TRBJ1-1|NA|NA
CASSWGRGAEAFF
TGTGCCAGCAGCTGGGGTCGGGGCGCTGAAGCTTTCTTT
>TRBV18|TRBJ1-5|few|NA
CASSPPARQPQHF
TGTGCCAGCTCACCACCAGCGCGTCAGCCCCAGCATTTT
>TRBV7-2|TRBJ2-3|few|NA
CASSPNQDTQYF
TGTGCCAGCAGCCCAAACCAGGATACGCAGTATTTT
>TRBV20-1|TRBJ2-3|NA|TRBD2
CSASLTSGADTQYF
TGCAGTGCTAGTCTAACTAGCGGGGCAGATACGCAGTATTTT
>TRBV15|TRBJ1-1|NA|NA
CATSRDNRGLGTEAFF
TGTGCCACCAGCAGAGATAATAGGGGTCTGGGCACTGAAGCTTTCTTT
>TRBV25-1|TRBJ2-2|many|NA
CASRESGNTGELFF
TGTGCCAGCAGGGAGAGCGGGAACACCGGGGAGCTGTTTTTT
>TRBV20-1|TRBJ2-5|few|NA
CSARVLAKQETQYF
TGCAGTGCTAGGGTCCTAGCGAAGCAAGAGACCCAGTACTTC
>TRBV25-1|TRBJ2-7|NA|NA
CASSEGGASRQYF
TGTGCCAGCAGTGAAGGCGGTGCGTCAAGGCAGTACTTC
>TRBV4-3|TRBJ2-3|NA|NA
CASSQVSGSSTDTQYF
TGCGCCAGCAGCCAGGTTAGCGGTTCTAGCACAGATACGCAGTATTTT
>TRBV4-3|TRBJ1-5|NA|NA
CASSQDLFGPEQPQHF
TGCGCCAGCAGCCAAGATCTTTTCGGGCCCGAACAGCCCCAGCATTTT
>TRBV9|TRBJ2-5|NA|NA
CASSVRSEETQYF
TGTGCCAGCAGCGTAAGAAGCGAAGAGACCCAGTACTTC
>TRBV20-1|TRBJ2-2|few|TRBD2
CSASLGTSGNTGELFF
TGCAGTGCTAGCCTAGGGACTAGCGGGAACACCGGGGAGCTGTTTTTT
>TRBV5-6|TRBJ2-5|NA|TRBD1
CASSSDREGETQYF
TGTGCCAGCAGCTCGGACAGGGAAGGGGAGACCCAGTACTTC
>TRBV3-1|TRBJ2-3|NA|NA
CASSQYGTGRGTDTQYF
TGTGCCAGCAGCCAATACGGCACAGGGAGGGGCACAGATACGCAGTATTTT
>TRBV4-2|TRBJ2-5|NA|TRBD2
CASSQGVGLAGGPGRETQYF
TGTGCCAGCAGCCAAGGGGTGGGACTAGCGGGGGGGCCTGGCCGGGAGACCCAGTACTTC
>TRBV7-6|TRBJ2-2|few|NA
CASSPLASNTGELFF
TGTGCCAGCAGCCCTCTAGCGTCGAACACCGGGGAGCTGTTTTTT
>TRBV18|TRBJ2-2|few|NA
CASSMQDSGELFF
TGTGCCAGCTCAATGCAGGACTCCGGGGAGCTGTTTTTT
>TRBV23-1|TRBJ2-3|NA|TRBD1
CASSQRQGIVTDTQYF
TGCGCCAGCAGTCAGAGACAGGGAATCGTTACAGATACGCAGTATTTT
>TRBV12-3/TRBV12-4|TRBJ2-5|NA|TRBD1
CASGDRGVETQYF
TGTGCCAGCGGAGACAGGGGCGTCGAGACCCAGTACTTC
>TRBV4-1|TRBJ2-7|NA|NA
CASSQARDNGLDEQYF
TGCGCCAGCAGCCAAGCCCGGGACAACGGTTTAGACGAGCAGTACTTC
>TRBV28|TRBJ1-2|NA|TRBD1
CASSFITGGSYGYTF
TGTGCCAGCAGTTTTATAACAGGGGGTTCCTATGGCTACACCTTC
>TRBV5-1|TRBJ2-3|many|NA
CASSLPQGTDTQYF
TGCGCCAGCAGCCTCCCCCAGGGCACAGATACGCAGTATTTT
>TRBV7-9|TRBJ2-1|few|TRBD1
CASSFSGNRGHEQFF
TGTGCCAGCAGCTTTTCGGGGAACAGGGGGCATGAGCAGTTCTTC
>TRBV20-1|TRBJ2-7|few|NA
CSASSQSSYEQYF
TGCAGTGCTAGTTCCCAGAGCTCCTACGAGCAGTACTTC
>TRBV4-3|TRBJ2-1|NA|TRBD2
CASSRGWAGGHNEQFF
TGCGCCAGCAGCCGGGGCTGGGCGGGGGGCCACAATGAGCAGTTCTTC
>TRBV20-1|TRBJ2-1|many|NA
CSAPRGSGSYNEQFF
TGCAGTGCGCCCAGGGGTAGCGGCTCCTACAATGAGCAGTTCTTC
>TRBV6-5|TRBJ2-7|NA|TRBD1
CASTSHSWDRGGEQYF
TGTGCCAGCACTTCTCACTCTTGGGACAGGGGCGGCGAGCAGTACTTC
>TRBV5-1|TRBJ2-1|NA|NA
CASSLTGHRLSYNEQFF
TGCGCCAGCAGCTTGACGGGACACCGCCTCTCCTACAATGAGCAGTTCTTC
>TRBV12-3/TRBV12-4|TRBJ2-4|NA|NA
CASSKDGLAKNIQYF
TGTGCCAGCAGCAAGGACGGATTAGCCAAAAACATTCAGTACTTC
>TRBV10-3|TRBJ1-2|NA|NA
CAISVEGSVGYTF
TGTGCCATCAGTGTGGAGGGCTCGGTTGGCTACACCTTC
>TRBV29-1|TRBJ2-3|few|NA
CSGGLVSDTQYF
TGCAGCGGAGGGTTGGTATCAGATACGCAGTATTTT
>TRBV5-8|TRBJ2-2|few|NA
CASDRPRDTNTGELFF
TGTGCCAGCGATAGGCCCCGGGACACCAACACCGGGGAGCTGTTTTTT
>TRBV30|TRBJ2-5|NA|TRBD2
CAWSVGSGGEGTQYF
TGTGCCTGGAGTGTAGGTTCGGGCGGGGAGGGGACCCAGTACTTC
>TRBV5-1|TRBJ1-1|few|NA
CASSLEGPEAFF
TGCGCCAGCAGCTTGGAGGGACCTGAAGCTTTCTTT
>TRBV12-3/TRBV12-4|TRBJ2-1|NA|NA
CASSLRANEQFF
TGTGCCAGCAGTTTACGGGCCAATGAGCAGTTCTTC
>TRBV20-1|TRBJ2-1|few|NA
CSEATFSGGHEQFF
TGCAGTGAAGCGACTTTTAGTGGGGGGCATGAGCAGTTCTTC
>TRBV7-3|TRBJ2-5|NA|NA
CASSLWGGLVSGEETQYF
TGTGCCAGCAGCTTATGGGGGGGGCTAGTATCCGGTGAAGAGACCCAGTACTTC
>TRBV25-1|TRBJ2-4|few|NA
CASSKPGEGGKNIQYF
TGTGCCAGCAGTAAACCAGGGGAAGGAGGCAAAAACATTCAGTACTTC
>TRBV7-9|TRBJ2-5|NA|TRBD2
CASSRAGRGEYKETQYF
TGTGCCAGCAGCCGTGCTGGGCGGGGGGAATATAAAGAGACCCAGTACTTC
>TRBV7-9|TRBJ1-1|NA|NA
CASSRAGFTEAFF
TGTGCCAGCAGCAGAGCAGGGTTTACTGAAGCTTTCTTT
>TRBV10-2|TRBJ2-1|few|NA
CASSDTLKAPGYEQFF
TGCGCCAGCAGTGACACACTTAAGGCGCCAGGGTATGAGCAGTTCTTC